The clone carrying this TCR beta chain has only one observation. The record originates from a study of blood T cell repertoires in COVID-19. In the study overall: T cells, B-cell-depleted T cells, or PBMCs provided the cDNA or gDNA that served as material.

This table comes from immunoSEQ multiplex PCR, and its TCRdb copy is limited to in-frame clones, with some not included. The repertoire holds roughly 260,000 clones, with roughly 90% as singletons. Germline CDR1 SGHKS, CDR2 YYEKEE (reference sequence). The CDR3 totals 15 residues. With 6 bases removed from V and 2 bases from J, the gap between germline ends came to 17 bases. The material sequenced was PBMCs or T cells enriched from blood (not recorded which). The origin of this receptor is a woman in her thirties with acute COVID-19. The gene calls are TRBV5-5 and TRBJ1-2, with a weak D call TRBD1 (5 bases). The chain's CDR3 is CASKIDSPINYGYTF. The CDR3, as DNA: TGTGCCAGCAAAATTGACAGCCCTATAAACTATGGCTACACCTTC.